The rows below give T cell receptor beta chains drawn from one sample of a study of shared clonotypes between healthy human individuals. Produced via immunoSEQ multiplex PCR; TCRdb's table is partial and in-frame only. The sample includes roughly 2,500,000 clones, roughly 93% seen only once; the top ten take around 0.37%. Sequencing used naive CD4+ T cells from PBMCs. The receptors come from a young man in good health. Some clones in this sample may be carry-over from other donors' samples. The CDR3 runs from the conserved cysteine through the conserved F or W. The D gene is left open where the match is weak. The size entry is marked missing in some rows and otherwise reads once, few, many or a size class.

clone_size: -
v_call: TRBV10-3
j_call: TRBJ2-7
d_call: TRBD2
cdr3_nt: TGTGCCATCAGTGACCCGGGACTAGCGGGAGGCGGCTCCTACGAGCAGTACTTC
cdr3_aa: CAISDPGLAGGGSYEQYF

clone_size: once
v_call: TRBV29-1
j_call: TRBJ2-1
d_call: -
cdr3_nt: TGCAGCGTTGCTTCCTACAATGAGCAGTTCTTC
cdr3_aa: CSVASYNEQFF

clone_size: -
v_call: TRBV10-3
j_call: TRBJ1-2
d_call: -
cdr3_nt: TGTGCCATCAGTGAGTCAGGGGACAATGGTTTTGGCTACACCTTC
cdr3_aa: CAISESGDNGFGYTF

clone_size: once
v_call: TRBV5-1
j_call: TRBJ2-5
d_call: TRBD2
cdr3_nt: TGCGCCAGCAGCTTGGCTCCCCCTACTAGCGGGAGCGGAGAGACCCAGTACTTC
cdr3_aa: CASSLAPPTSGSGETQYF

clone_size: once
v_call: TRBV15
j_call: TRBJ2-2
d_call: -
cdr3_nt: TGTGCCACCAGAGGGGGAGGGAACACCGGGGAGCTGTTTTTT
cdr3_aa: CATRGGGNTGELFF

clone_size: -
v_call: TRBV2
j_call: TRBJ2-1
d_call: TRBD1
cdr3_nt: TGTGCCAGCAGTGAAGTACAGGGGCGTTACAATGAGCAGTTCTTC
cdr3_aa: CASSEVQGRYNEQFF

clone_size: -
v_call: TRBV25-1
j_call: TRBJ2-7
d_call: -
cdr3_nt: TGTGCCAGCAGTGAAGGCGGTCTCTACGAGCAGTACTTC
cdr3_aa: CASSEGGLYEQYF

clone_size: -
v_call: TRBV7-9
j_call: TRBJ1-1
d_call: -
cdr3_nt: TGTGCCAGCAGCTTATTGATGGGCAGAAACACTGAAGCTTTCTTT
cdr3_aa: CASSLLMGRNTEAFF

clone_size: -
v_call: TRBV5-4
j_call: TRBJ1-3
d_call: -
cdr3_nt: TGTGCCAGCAGCAGCGGGACAAGCTCTGGAAACACCATATATTTT
cdr3_aa: CASSSGTSSGNTIYF

clone_size: -
v_call: TRBV7-8
j_call: TRBJ1-4
d_call: -
cdr3_nt: TGTGCCAGCAGCTTAACGGCCCTGGGTGAAAAACTGTTTTTT
cdr3_aa: CASSLTALGEKLFF

clone_size: -
v_call: TRBV5-6
j_call: TRBJ2-5
d_call: -
cdr3_nt: TGTGCCAGCAGCCCTGGGCCCAGAGAGACCCAGTACTTC
cdr3_aa: CASSPGPRETQYF

clone_size: -
v_call: TRBV28
j_call: TRBJ2-7
d_call: -
cdr3_nt: TGTGCCAGCAGTGGACATGACAGCTTTCGCTACGAGCAGTACTTC
cdr3_aa: CASSGHDSFRYEQYF

clone_size: -
v_call: TRBV7-9
j_call: TRBJ2-7
d_call: -
cdr3_nt: TGTGCCAGCAGCTTAAGGGCCGGGGCGGTCTACGAGCAGTACTTC
cdr3_aa: CASSLRAGAVYEQYF

clone_size: -
v_call: TRBV7-3
j_call: TRBJ2-6
d_call: -
cdr3_nt: TGTGCCAGCAGCTTAACTGCTGGTACAGACCTTCCAACTGGGGCCAACGTCCTGACTTTC
cdr3_aa: CASSLTAGTDLPTGANVLTF

clone_size: -
v_call: TRBV2
j_call: TRBJ1-5
d_call: -
cdr3_nt: TGTGCCAGCCGGAGAGACAGCAATCAGCCCCAGCATTTT
cdr3_aa: CASRRDSNQPQHF

clone_size: few
v_call: TRBV5-6
j_call: TRBJ1-1
d_call: -
cdr3_nt: TGTGCCAGCACGGTGCTCAGGGGCACTGAAGCTTTCTTT
cdr3_aa: CASTVLRGTEAFF

clone_size: -
v_call: TRBV28
j_call: TRBJ2-3
d_call: -
cdr3_nt: TGTGCCAGCAGTTTAGGGGGCTTTGATACGCAGTATTTT
cdr3_aa: CASSLGGFDTQYF

clone_size: -
v_call: TRBV6-6
j_call: TRBJ2-7
d_call: -
cdr3_nt: TGTGCCAGCAGAACAGACAATGAGCAGTACTTC
cdr3_aa: CASRTDNEQYF

clone_size: -
v_call: TRBV6-4
j_call: TRBJ1-1
d_call: TRBD1
cdr3_nt: TGTGCCAGCAGTGCGACAGGGGGGACTGAAGCTTTCTTT
cdr3_aa: CASSATGGTEAFF

clone_size: -
v_call: TRBV6-5
j_call: TRBJ2-2
d_call: -
cdr3_nt: TGTGCCAGCAGTTACCGGGTCTGGGGGACCGGGGAGCTGTTTTTT
cdr3_aa: CASSYRVWGTGELFF

clone_size: -
v_call: TRBV10-3
j_call: TRBJ2-3
d_call: -
cdr3_nt: TGTGCCATCAGTGAACCCCAGGGGGGGCAGTCAAACTTCACAGATACGCAGTATTTT
cdr3_aa: CAISEPQGGQSNFTDTQYF

clone_size: -
v_call: TRBV27
j_call: TRBJ1-2
d_call: TRBD1
cdr3_nt: TGTGCCAGCAGTTTGACCCGGGACAGCTATGGCTACACCTTC
cdr3_aa: CASSLTRDSYGYTF

clone_size: -
v_call: TRBV28
j_call: TRBJ1-5
d_call: -
cdr3_nt: TGTGCCAGCATCACGGCACAGATTAGCAATCAGCCCCAGCATTTT
cdr3_aa: CASITAQISNQPQHF

clone_size: -
v_call: TRBV6-5
j_call: TRBJ1-2
d_call: -
cdr3_nt: TGTGCCAGCAGTTACCCAACAGCTAGCTATGGCTACACCTTC
cdr3_aa: CASSYPTASYGYTF